This T cell receptor (beta chain) comes out of a study of response to subunit inactivated influenza vaccine. The V end was cut by 7 bases, the J end by 4 bases, with 22 bases between. The CDR3 consists of 16 residues. Germline V lookup: CDR1 MNHEY, CDR2 SVGEGT. Each CDR3 protein gets one entry after TCRdb re-called the RT-PCR reads with MiXCR. This sample carries 530,000 or so distinct CDR3 sequences, over 25% of them seen once, and the ten largest clones take 1.5% to 2%. Findings and limits, study-wide: Researchers suggested that each seasonal influenza vaccination recruits few new T cells.

As regards this clonotype: Its antigen is currently unknown.

The gene calls are TRBV6-2 or TRBV6-3 and TRBJ1-2; D possibly corresponds to TRBD1 (6 bases). This sequence was found in a man between 45 and 60 years old who received an inactivated influenza vaccine. The source was CD4+ T cells sorted from PBMCs, collected roughly 5 days after vaccination. CDR3 bases: TGTGCCAGCACCCATCTTGGCAGGGGTACCCGCTATGGCTACACCTTC. Translation: CASTHLGRGTRYGYTF.